The 7 T cell receptor beta chains in this list originate from one sample, sequenced in a study of Ad26.COV2.S vaccination and SARS-CoV-2 variants. Treatment reported: about 20 received Ad26.COV2.S at low or high dose, single or two shots; a few received placebo; per-sample allocation not given. Samples were taken on day 63 after the first vaccine or placebo injection. Only in-frame clones appear in the TCRdb table, and some are missing; sequencing was by immunoSEQ multiplex PCR. The table has hundreds of thousands of clones, approximately 90% seen once. Sample: peripheral blood, taken in a trial of Ad26.COV2.S vaccine versus placebo. These receptors were obtained from a person between 18 and 60 years old who received the Ad26.COV2.S COVID-19 vaccine or a placebo.

This rearrangement joins TRBV9 to TRBJ2-5; 8 positions match TRBD2. Looked up from germline, CDR1 is SGDLS and CDR2 is YYNGEE. The CDR3 sequence is 18 residues long. V was pared by 3 bases and J by 1 base, with 14 bases of the junction left unmatched. CDR3 protein: CASSAAPVLAGSQETQYF. The CDR3 DNA sequence: TGTGCCAGCAGCGCAGCCCCAGTTTTAGCGGGAAGCCAAGAGACCCAGTACTTC.

The V call is TRBV6-2 or TRBV6-3, the J call TRBJ2-1, with TRBD2 matching 7 bases. The CDR3 sequence is 16 residues long. The V gene's germline CDR1 is MNHEY and CDR2 SVGEGT. V was pared by 0 bases and J by 5 bases, with 7 bases of the junction left unmatched. The CDR3 sequence: CASSYSKREAHNEQFF. In DNA, the CDR3 is TGTGCCAGCAGTTACTCGAAACGGGAGGCACACAATGAGCAGTTCTTC.

This clone has only one observation. At one boundary the junction diverges from the germline segment, which might be a read error. The genes are TRBV4-1 and TRBJ2-5; no reliable D call. Germline CDR1 is MGHRA and CDR2 is YSYEKL. The length of the CDR3 is 13 residues. For the CDR3, the DNA is TGCGCCAGCAGCCAAAAGGACCAGGAGACCCAGTACTTC. Amino acids: CASSQKDQETQYF.

The chain employs TRBV4-1 and TRBJ2-2; TRBD1 agrees at 8 bases. The CDR3 has 16 residues. V lost 3 bases to trimming and J lost 1 base; unmatched junction nucleotides: 4. The germline V gene encodes CDR1 MGHRA and CDR2 YSYEKL. Here the CDR3 reads CASSQTGTGNTGELFF. The CDR3 nucleotides are TGCGCCAGCAGCCAGACCGGGACAGGGAACACCGGGGAGCTGTTTTTT.

V usage is TRBV6-2 or TRBV6-3 and J usage is TRBJ1-1; weak D call: TRBD1 (6 bases). CDR1 is MNHEY and CDR2 is SVGEGT in the germline V gene. CDR3 length equals 13 residues. V gave up 6 bases and J gave up 1 base, with 9 bases separating them. The CDR3 reads CASSPRGNTEAFF. Here the CDR3 DNA reads TGTGCCAGCAGCCCCAGGGGGAACACTGAAGCTTTCTTT.

CDR3 loop: CASSWVGEAFF. The DNA of the CDR3 is TGTGCCAGCAGCTGGGTCGGGGAGGCTTTCTTT. The rearrangement joins TRBV7-8 to TRBJ1-1; D gene unclear. Trimming removed 4 bases at V and 11 bases at J, with 11 bases between. In germline, CDR1 is SGHVS, CDR2 FQNEAQ. The CDR3 extends over 11 amino acids.

In nucleotides, the CDR3 is TGTGCCAGCAGCCGACAGGGGTCCGAGCAGTACTTC. The encoded protein is CASSRQGSEQYF. V usage is TRBV6-2 or TRBV6-3 and J usage is TRBJ2-7, with TRBD1 identical over 8 bases. CDR1 is MNHEY, CDR2 SVGEGT, per germline. V shed 6 bases and J 6 bases; nucleotides not matched to a gene: 4. The length of the CDR3 is 12 residues.